The entry below describes one T cell receptor (beta chain). Antigen unknown. Cells that had been cultured for 10 days were the source of isolated CD4+ T cells. Two-dose vaccination with either BNT162b2 or mRNA-1273 was given to the participants. The record originates from a study of vaccination effects on CD4 cells after COVID-19. Only in-frame clones appear in the TCRdb table, and some are missing; sequencing was by immunoSEQ multiplex PCR. Seen here are 43,000 or so clones, 60% to 75% observed once, and the top ten hold around 6.3%. The receptor was isolated from a human donor who received a COVID-19 vaccine. The sequencing used CD4+ T cells from PBMCs cultured without peptide, collected after COVID-19 vaccination.

The CDR3 DNA reads as TGTGCCAGCAGCCGGGGGGCAGGGAACACCGGGGAGCTGTTTTTT. This sequence encodes CASSRGAGNTGELFF. The rearrangement links TRBV5-6 to TRBJ2-2; D possibly corresponds to TRBD2 (7 bases). Germline V gene data show CDR1 as SGHDT and CDR2 as YYEEEE. V lost 4 bases and J lost 1, with 11 bases in between. The CDR3 has 15 residues. Full variable domain (missing parts from reference TRBV5-6 and TRBJ2-2): DAGVTQSPTHLIKTRGQQVTLRCSPKSGHDTVSWYQQALGQGPQFIFQYYEEEERQRGNFPDRFSGHQFPNYSSELNVNALLLGDSALYLCASSRGAGNTGELFFGEGSRLTVL.